Presented here are 26 T cell receptor beta chains from one specimen sequenced in a study of OX40 agonist ivuxolimab in advanced cancers. The table came from immunoSEQ multiplex PCR; TCRdb's copy has only in-frame clones and leaves some out. This table has over 80,000 clones, approximately 90% appearing once. The sequenced sample was CD4+ or CD8+ T cells sorted from blood, obtained in a trial of the OX40 agonist ivuxolimab. The receptors were sampled from an adult with an advanced solid tumor such as melanoma, head and neck, liver or kidney cancer.

This clone was detected a few times. The chain combines TRBV19 with TRBJ2-7, with a possible D match to TRBD2 (6 bases). The CDR3 is 13 residues long. The V end was cut by 4 bases, the J end by 7 bases, with 14 bases between. Per the germline V gene, CDR1 is LNHDA and CDR2 is SQIVND (reference sequence). In nucleotides, the CDR3 is TGTGCCAGTAGTACTCAGAGTGCGGGGGAGCAGTACTTC. Amino acid sequence: CASSTQSAGEQYF.

The chain joins TRBV28 to TRBJ2-5; perhaps D is TRBD1 or TRBD2 (6 bases each). The V end lost 5 bases, the J end lost 5 bases, and 15 bases lay between the germline ends. This CDR3 has 14 residues. Germline V gives CDR1 MDHEN, CDR2 SYDVKM. The CDR3 nucleotides read TGTGCCAGCAGTATAGCGGAGCAGGGGGAGACCCAGTACTTC. Residues: CASSIAEQGETQYF. The full variable domain, in which reference TRBV28 and TRBJ2-5 provide the parts outside the CDR3, is DVKVTQSSRYLVKRTGEKVFLECVQDMDHENMFWYRQDPGLGLRLIYFSYDVKMKEKGDIPEGYSVSREKKERFSLILESASTNQTSMYLCASSIAEQGETQYFGPGTRLLVL.

This clone has just a few counts. This chain connects TRBV4-2 to TRBJ2-1; TRBD2 agrees at 13 bases. Germline assignment: CDR1 LGHNA and CDR2 YNFKEQ. Trimming took 4 bases from V and 7 from J; bases not matched to a gene: 7. The CDR3 is 16 amino acids. DNA for the CDR3: TGTGCCAGCAGCCTAGGGACTAGCGGGGCCGTTAATGAGCAGTTCTTC. As protein: CASSLGTSGAVNEQFF.

With respect to this clone: The junction does not match germline at one end; this may be a read error. This rearrangement joins TRBV29-1 to TRBJ2-5; D ambiguous. The CDR3 consists of 11 residues. Germline values: CDR1 SQVTM, CDR2 ANQGSEA. The CDR3 protein is CSLDTSEAQYF. The CDR3 region has the DNA TGCAGCCTTGACACCTCCGAGGCCCAGTACTTC.

Here the CDR3 reads CASSVAARGGYGYTF. CDR3 nucleotides: TGTGCCAGCAGCGTAGCTGCGAGGGGCGGATATGGCTACACCTTC. This chain links TRBV9 with TRBJ1-2; D possibly corresponds to TRBD1 (5 bases). The V end was cut by 0 bases, the J end by 5 bases, with 14 bases between. There are 15 residues in the CDR3. Germline V lookup: CDR1 SGDLS, CDR2 YYNGEE.

The chain joins TRBV4-3 to TRBJ2-2, with D possibly being TRBD2 (5 bases). This CDR3 is 14 amino acids long. Trimming took off 2 bases at V and 6 bases at J, with 10 bases between the two ends. CDR1 and CDR2 (germline): LGHNA, YSLEER. CDR3 residues: CASSQHRESGELFF. The CDR3 DNA sequence: TGCGCCAGCAGCCAACATAGGGAGTCCGGGGAGCTGTTTTTT.

V is TRBV7-9 and J is TRBJ1-1; the match to TRBD1 covers 10 bases. Looked up from germline, CDR1 is SEHNR and CDR2 is FQNEAQ (reference sequence). V gave up 5 bases and J gave up 7 bases; unmatched junction bases: 4. The CDR3 consists of 13 residues. In nucleotides, the CDR3 is TGTGCCAGCAGCCCGGACAGGGGGGTTGAAGCTTTCTTT. It is translated as CASSPDRGVEAFF. Variable domain in full (rest from reference TRBV7-9 and TRBJ1-1): DTGVSQNPRHKITKRGQNVTFRCDPISEHNRLYWYRQTLGQGPEFLTYFQNEAQLEKSRLLSDRFSAERPKGSFSTLEIQRTEQGDSAMYLCASSPDRGVEAFFGQGTRLTVV.

This sequence joins TRBV15 and TRBJ2-4, with 8 nucleotides matching TRBD2. Germline V gene sequence: CDR1 LNHNV, CDR2 YYDKDF (reference sequence). The CDR3 consists of 15 residues. The V and J ends lost 0 bases and 5 bases, in that order; junction bases with no gene match: 3. CDR3 sequence (DNA): TGTGCCACCAGCAGAGATCCGGGAGGGGAAAACATTCAGTACTTC. This translates into CATSRDPGGENIQYF.

J is TRBJ1-1 and V is TRBV5-1, with 7 bases matching TRBD1. CDR1 is SGHRS, CDR2 YFSETQ, per germline. V trimming: 6 bases; J trimming: 8 bases; junction bases outside the gene matches: 10. This CDR3 spans 13 amino acids. The CDR3, as DNA: TGCGCCAGCAAGTCGCCCGGGACAGAAGAAGCTTTCTTT. It encodes CASKSPGTEEAFF.

Worth noting for this clone: Other nucleotide sequences in the sample specify the same CDR3. The genes are TRBV30 and TRBJ1-2, with D possibly matching TRBD1 (5 bases). Germline assignment: CDR1 GTSNPN and CDR2 SVGIG (reference sequence). This CDR3 has 12 amino acids. Trimming stripped 1 base from V and 2 bases from J, with 5 bases between. The CDR3 is CAWSGGNYGYTF. CDR3 nucleotides: TGTGCCTGGAGTGGGGGGAACTATGGCTACACCTTC.

The chain links TRBV19 to TRBJ2-7; D unclear. Deletions cut 1 base from V and 2 bases from J, with 15 bases between. This CDR3 contains 16 residues. Germline CDR1 reads LNHDA; CDR2 reads SQIVND (reference sequence). This CDR3 reads CASSIAESQPPYEQYF. The CDR3 bases are TGTGCCAGTAGTATAGCGGAAAGCCAACCTCCCTACGAGCAGTACTTC.

The V call is TRBV10-3, the J call TRBJ1-2; D possibly corresponds to TRBD1 (5 bases). The CDR3 covers 14 residues. V lost 4 bases and J lost 3, with 12 bases in between. Germline V lookup: CDR1 ENHRY, CDR2 SYGVKD. The CDR3 DNA reads as TGTGCCATCAGTGGGGGGGAAGGGGACTATGGCTACACCTTC. Translation gives CAISGGEGDYGYTF.

This clone is a singleton in its sample. The V and J genes are TRBV19 and TRBJ1-5; the match to TRBD1 covers 9 bases. After removal of 11 bases from V and 9 bases from J, the junction contained 11 bases not matched to a gene. Germline lookup yields CDR1 LNHDA and CDR2 SQIVND (reference sequence). CDR3 size: 13 residues. CDR3 sequence (DNA): TGTGCCTCAAGGGGGACAGGGAAGCCGCCCCAGCATTTT. It yields the protein CASRGTGKPPQHF. The whole variable domain, remainder taken from reference TRBV19 and TRBJ1-5, is DGGITQSPKYLFRKEGQNVTLSCEQNLNHDAMYWYRQDPGQGLRLIYYSQIVNDFQKGDIAEGYSVSREKKESFPLTVTSAQKNPTAFYLCASRGTGKPPQHFGDGTRLSIL.

DNA of the CDR3: TGTGCCAGCAGCGTAGCGGCGGGGGGGTATGGTGAGCAGTTCTTC. This sequence encodes CASSVAAGGYGEQFF. The rearrangement links TRBV9 to TRBJ2-1, with 9 positions matching TRBD2. Germline assignment: CDR1 SGDLS and CDR2 YYNGEE. The CDR3 has 15 amino acids. After removal of 0 bases from V and 9 bases from J, the junction contained 7 bases not matched to a gene.

The chain combines TRBV7-9 with TRBJ1-4; D is uncertain. V lost 5 bases to trimming and J lost 8 bases, with 12 bases between them. The germline V gene encodes CDR1 SEHNR and CDR2 FQNEAQ (reference sequence). The CDR3 is 13 amino acids. CDR3 bases: TGTGCCAGCAGCCCCGCGGGTGGGGAAAAACTGTTTTTT. Translation: CASSPAGGEKLFF.

The V call is TRBV18, the J call TRBJ2-1; no definite D call. Per the germline V gene, CDR1 is KGHSH and CDR2 is LQKENI. The CDR3 extends over 15 amino acids. Trimming left V 4 bases short and J 1 base short, with 11 bases between. CDR3 sequence reads: CASSRPTTSYNEQFF. The CDR3 DNA follows: TGTGCCAGCTCACGACCCACCACATCCTACAATGAGCAGTTCTTC.

This chain links TRBV18 with TRBJ2-6; D not certain. The length of the CDR3 is 15 residues. Germline lookup yields CDR1 KGHSH and CDR2 LQKENI. The V end was cut by 2 bases, the J end by 2 bases, with 7 bases between. CDR3 region: CASSPNPPGANVLTF. The DNA for the CDR3 is TGTGCCAGCTCACCAAATCCCCCTGGGGCCAACGTCCTGACTTTC.

CDR3 DNA sequence: TGTGCCACCTGGACAGGGCCTGGAAACACCATATATTTT. Translated: CATWTGPGNTIYF. This rearrangement joins TRBV28 to TRBJ1-3; 8 positions agree with TRBD1. Germline CDR1 and CDR2: MDHEN and SYDVKM. J gave up 2 bases and V 10 bases, and 4 bases lay outside the gene matches. The CDR3 sequence is 13 residues long.

The chain uses TRBV6-5 and TRBJ2-5; 13 bases agree with TRBD2. V lost 6 bases to trimming and J lost 5 bases; unmatched junction nucleotides: 9. This CDR3 comprises 16 residues. Looked up from germline, CDR1 is MNHEY and CDR2 is SVGAGI. The CDR3 region has the DNA TGTGCCAGCAGCTACGGGACTAGCGGGGTTGGGGAGACCCAGTACTTC. Amino acids: CASSYGTSGVGETQYF.

The genes are TRBV19 and TRBJ2-1; TRBD2 aligns across 12 bases. The CDR3 consists of 17 residues. V lost 4 bases, J lost 7 bases, and 11 bases stayed unmatched. Germline V CDR1 and CDR2: LNHDA, SQIVND (reference sequence). CDR3 sequence (DNA): TGTGCCAGTAGTACGCCCTCCTTCCTAGCGGGAGGGAATGAGCAGTTCTTC. Translated: CASSTPSFLAGGNEQFF.

The V and J genes are TRBV7-9 and TRBJ1-2; the D is unclear. CDR3 length equals 14 residues. Germline assignment: CDR1 SEHNR and CDR2 FQNEAQ (reference sequence). V dropped 3 bases and J dropped 7 bases, with 15 bases sitting between them. CDR3 residues: CASSFLSSVGGYTF. The CDR3 DNA is TGTGCCAGCAGCTTCCTCTCATCCGTAGGTGGCTACACCTTC.

In its sample, this clone was seen once. The V and J genes are TRBV11-2 and TRBJ2-1; D is possibly TRBD2 (6 bases). The V end was cut by 3 bases, the J end by 4 bases, with 13 bases between. The CDR3 contains 15 residues. From germline, CDR1 is SGHAT and CDR2 FQNNGV. The DNA of the CDR3 is TGTGCCAGCAGCTTGGAGGGTCTAGCATACAATGAGCAGTTCTTC. Amino acid sequence: CASSLEGLAYNEQFF.

This chain links TRBV18 with TRBJ1-1; TRBD1 is a possible D gene (5 bases). The CDR3 consists of 14 residues. Germline V gene lookup returns CDR1 KGHSH and CDR2 LQKENI. V shed 2 bases and J shed 0 bases, with 7 bases lying between them. The CDR3 spells CASSPGAVNTEAFF. In DNA form, the CDR3 reads TGTGCCAGCTCACCAGGGGCGGTGAACACTGAAGCTTTCTTT.

J is TRBJ2-3 and V is TRBV7-2; TRBD2 matches 10 bases. Per germline, CDR1 SGHTA and CDR2 FQGNSA. This CDR3 is built from 16 residues. Trimming cost V 2 bases and J 5 bases; bases outside gene matches: 7. The CDR3 bases are TGTGCCAGCAGCTTAAGGTCTAGCGGGAGTGGAGATACGCAGTATTTT. Its translation: CASSLRSSGSGDTQYF.

The genes are TRBV5-4 and TRBJ2-3; no firm D call. Germline V gives CDR1 SGHNT, CDR2 YYREEE (reference sequence). This CDR3 is 16 amino acids long. V was cut by 0 bases and J by 4 bases, with 15 bases left in between. CDR3 in DNA: TGTGCCAGCAGCTTGGCGGTCGGATTTTCTTCAGATACGCAGTATTTT. The encoded protein is CASSLAVGFSSDTQYF.

The rearrangement joins TRBV7-9 to TRBJ2-7, with 7 bases identical to TRBD2. The CDR3 sequence is 16 residues long. Trimming at V came to 5 bases and at J to 0 bases, leaving 10 bases not matched to a gene. From germline, CDR1 is SEHNR and CDR2 FQNEAQ (reference sequence). The CDR3 protein is CASSPLRGEGSYEQYF. The DNA for the CDR3 is TGTGCCAGCAGCCCCCTCCGAGGGGAGGGCTCCTACGAGCAGTACTTC.